The T cell receptor (beta chain) described here comes from a study of vaccination effects on CD4 cells after COVID-19. Overall study results and limits: Vaccine- and infection-induced clones showed marked clonal contraction late following vaccination.

Sequencing followed a ViraFEST assay step that expanded antigen-specific CD4+ T cells with viral peptide pools. Culturing for around 10 days preceded CD4+ T cell isolation. Neither prior SARS-CoV-2 infection nor positive nucleocapsid antibodies were present in the vaccine recipients. IL-2 at 9 to 10 IU/ml and peptides at about 9.2 ug/ml were added to cultured PBMC, around 1.9 million per well. Fresh IL-2-containing medium replaced half the medium on days 3 and 7. With regard to this clone: Its specificity is unknown.

Repertoires were generated with immunoSEQ multiplex PCR, while TCRdb's copy carries only in-frame clones and drops some. Of some 69,000 clones in the sample, roughly 76% were seen once. Losses at the gene ends were 3 bases for V and 4 bases for J; bases not matched to a gene: 10. This CDR3 has 17 amino acids. The germline V gene has CDR1 SGHRS and CDR2 YFSETQ. This receptor was obtained from a human donor who received a COVID-19 vaccine. The V call is TRBV5-1, the J call TRBJ2-2; 9 nucleotides agree with TRBD1. This specimen was CD4+ T cells from PBMCs cultured with HCoV-NL63 spike peptides, taken before COVID-19 vaccination. CDR3 amino acids: CASSWGKGTGSTGELFF. The DNA for the CDR3 is TGCGCCAGCAGCTGGGGGAAGGGGACAGGGTCCACCGGGGAGCTGTTTTTT.